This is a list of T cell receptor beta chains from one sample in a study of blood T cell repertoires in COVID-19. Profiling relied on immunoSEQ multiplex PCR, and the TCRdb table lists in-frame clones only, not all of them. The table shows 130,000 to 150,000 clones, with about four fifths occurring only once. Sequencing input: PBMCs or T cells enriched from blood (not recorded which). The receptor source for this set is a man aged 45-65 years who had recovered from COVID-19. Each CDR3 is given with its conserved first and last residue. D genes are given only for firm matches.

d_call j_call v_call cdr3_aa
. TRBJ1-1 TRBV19 CATSPGVGEAFF
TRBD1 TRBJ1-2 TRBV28 CASRSGQGHAGDGYTF
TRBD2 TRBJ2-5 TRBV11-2 CASSLLAEETQYF
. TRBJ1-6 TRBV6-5 CASSPGRGSFTPLHF
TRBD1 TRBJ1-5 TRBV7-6 CASSPGQGAEQPQHF
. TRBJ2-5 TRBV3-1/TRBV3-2 CASSQGSPNQETQYF
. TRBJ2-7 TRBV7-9 CASSLAGGRGSYEQYF
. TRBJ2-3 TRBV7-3 CASSLAAPRAGDTQYF
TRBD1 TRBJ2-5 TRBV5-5 CASSPRTGAARETQYF
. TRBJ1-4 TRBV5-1 CASSREGTNEKLFF
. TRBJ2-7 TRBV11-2 CASSLFPGGTTRYEQYF
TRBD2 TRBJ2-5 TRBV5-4 CASSQIAGGHTETQYF
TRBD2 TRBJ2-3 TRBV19 CASSGLRTSGATDTQYF
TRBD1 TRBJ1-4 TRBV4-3 CASSQDPPPGGKEKLFF
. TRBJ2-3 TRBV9 CASSASDTQYF
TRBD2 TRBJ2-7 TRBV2 CASTGGLYEQYF
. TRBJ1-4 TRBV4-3 CASSLRPGATNEKLFF
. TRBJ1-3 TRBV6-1 CASSEVRVSGNTIYF
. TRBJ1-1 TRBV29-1 CSVKRGGTEAFF
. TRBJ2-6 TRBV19 CASSIRVSGANVLTF
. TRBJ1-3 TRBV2 CASSDGRDSGNTIYF
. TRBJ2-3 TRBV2 CASSRGTRTDTQYF
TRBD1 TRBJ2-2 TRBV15 CATSRTGTGNTGELFF
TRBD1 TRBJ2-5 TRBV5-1 CASSSLGQGKETQYF
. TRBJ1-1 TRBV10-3 CAIRETRDTEAFF
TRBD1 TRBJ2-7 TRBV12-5 CASGRPSGQHYEQYF
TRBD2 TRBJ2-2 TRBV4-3 CASSQDLIAGVANTGELFF
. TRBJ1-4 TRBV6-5 CASKNSREGYEKLFF
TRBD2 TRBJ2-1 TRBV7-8 CASSLRRGGLNEQFF
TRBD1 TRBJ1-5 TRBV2 CASRDGTGVQPQHF
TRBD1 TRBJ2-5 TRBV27 CASSVLTGKHHETQYF
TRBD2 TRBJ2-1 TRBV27 CASSLRLAGYNEQFF
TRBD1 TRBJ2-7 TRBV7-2 CASSLGQVPYEQYF
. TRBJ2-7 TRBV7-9 CASSRRRLAGNHEQYF
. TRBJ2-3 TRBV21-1 CASHKGADHTDTQYF
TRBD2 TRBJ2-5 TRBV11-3 CASSLQRGLGTQYF
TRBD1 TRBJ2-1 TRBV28 CASSLGTGGLNEQFF
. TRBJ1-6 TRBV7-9 CASSLDSYNSPLHF
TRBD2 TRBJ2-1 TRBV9 CASSVEAGGHNEQFF
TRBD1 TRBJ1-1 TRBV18 CASSPLATGVGDTEAFF